These 7 T cell receptor beta chains came from one sample sequenced in a study of blood T cell repertoires in COVID-19. Profiled with immunoSEQ multiplex PCR; TCRdb holds only in-frame clones, not every one. The sample includes a few hundred thousand clones, approximately 90% of them seen just once. The sample was PBMCs or T cells enriched from blood (not recorded which). These receptors were obtained from a woman aged 18-30 years who had recovered from COVID-19.

The rearrangement joins TRBV29-1 to TRBJ1-2; TRBD1 aligns across 9 bases. The CDR3 has 14 amino acids. Germline CDR1 SQVTM, CDR2 ANQGSEA. V was clipped by 0 bases and J by 6 bases; unmatched bases: 5. CDR3 loop: CSVEEGDRANGYTF. The CDR3 coding sequence is TGCAGCGTTGAAGAGGGGGACAGGGCGAATGGCTACACCTTC. Supplemented by reference TRBV29-1 and TRBJ1-2, the full variable domain reads SAVISQKPSRDICQRGTSLTIQCQVDSQVTMMFWYRQQPGQSLTLIATANQGSEATYESGFVIDKFPISRPNLTFSTLTVSNMSPEDSSIYLCSVEEGDRANGYTFGSGTRLTVV.

The chain joins TRBV19 to TRBJ1-2; D is perhaps TRBD1 (5 bases). V lost 3 bases, J lost 5 bases, and 10 bases lay in between. This CDR3 has 13 amino acids. The germline V gene encodes CDR1 LNHDA and CDR2 SQIVND (reference sequence). The CDR3 here is CASSMGGKYGYTF. The CDR3 DNA follows: TGTGCCAGTAGTATGGGGGGGAAATATGGCTACACCTTC.

The gene calls are TRBV5-4 and TRBJ2-1, with TRBD2 as a possible D gene (5 bases). This CDR3 is 14 amino acids long. V lost 2 bases, J lost 7 bases, and 13 bases lay in between. The germline CDR1 and CDR2 sequences are SGHNT and YYREEE (reference sequence). The CDR3 coding sequence is TGTGCCAGCAGCTTCGGGGATTCTAAGAATGAGCAGTTCTTC. It yields the protein CASSFGDSKNEQFF.

This clone has more than one count but fewer than ten. This CDR3 is also generated by other DNA sequences in the sample. The genes are TRBV18 and TRBJ1-1; no reliable D call. Trimming pared 2 bases from V and 2 bases from J, leaving 9 bases between. Germline V lookup: CDR1 KGHSH, CDR2 LQKENI. The CDR3 runs to 14 residues. This chain's CDR3 is CASSPEGLNTEAFF. CDR3 DNA sequence: TGTGCCAGCTCACCAGAGGGTCTCAACACTGAAGCTTTCTTT.

The J gene is TRBJ2-5, the V gene TRBV6-5; 10 bases line up with TRBD2. Germline CDR1 reads MNHEY; CDR2 reads SVGAGI. The CDR3 contains 14 residues. With V trimmed by 5 bases and J by 2 bases, 2 bases remained unmatched. In DNA, the CDR3 is TGTGCCAGCAGTCGGACTAGCGGTCAAGAGACCCAGTACTTC. Protein product: CASSRTSGQETQYF.

This clone was found once. The rearrangement uses TRBV2 and TRBJ1-2, with TRBD1 matching 12 bases. CDR3 size: 19 residues. Germline trimming cut 6 bases from V and 0 bases from J; bases unmatched to any gene: 14. CDR1 SNHLY and CDR2 FYNNEI come from the germline V gene. CDR3 nucleotides: TGTGCCAGCAGGGGAAGCGAATGGGACAGGGGGCCGTCTAACTATGGCTACACCTTC. Its translation: CASRGSEWDRGPSNYGYTF.

The rearrangement joins TRBV11-2 to TRBJ2-5, with a possible D match to TRBD1 (6 bases). The CDR3 contains 13 residues. V was clipped by 6 bases and J by 5 bases, with 13 bases between them. Germline assignment: CDR1 SGHAT and CDR2 FQNNGV. CDR3: CASRLIQGETQYF. In DNA, the CDR3 is TGTGCCAGCAGACTAATTCAGGGGGAGACCCAGTACTTC. Full variable domain (outside the CDR3, taken from reference TRBV11-2 and TRBJ2-5): EAGVAQSPRYKIIEKRQSVAFWCNPISGHATLYWYQQILGQGPKLLIQFQNNGVVDDSQLPKDRFSAERLKGVDSTLKIQPAKLEDSAVYLCASRLIQGETQYFGPGTRLLVL.